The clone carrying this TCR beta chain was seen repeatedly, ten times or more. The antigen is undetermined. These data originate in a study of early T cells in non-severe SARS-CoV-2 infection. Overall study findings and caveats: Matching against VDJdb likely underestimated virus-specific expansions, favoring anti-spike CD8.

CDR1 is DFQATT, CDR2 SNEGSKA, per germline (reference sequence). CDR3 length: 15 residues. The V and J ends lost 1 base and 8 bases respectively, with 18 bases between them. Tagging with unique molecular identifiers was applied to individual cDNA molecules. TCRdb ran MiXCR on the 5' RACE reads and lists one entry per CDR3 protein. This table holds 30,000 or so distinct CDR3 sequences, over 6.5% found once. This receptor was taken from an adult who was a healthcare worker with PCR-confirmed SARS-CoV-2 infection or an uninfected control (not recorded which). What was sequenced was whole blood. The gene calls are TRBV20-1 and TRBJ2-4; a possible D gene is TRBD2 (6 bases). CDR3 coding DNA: TGCAGTGCTAGAGGATCCCCTAGCGTAGGGGACATTCAGTACTTC. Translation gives CSARGSPSVGDIQYF.